This T cell receptor (beta chain) was retrieved from a study of T cells in Graves' hyperthyroidism and ophthalmopathy (dated by TCRdb to between 2018 and 2020). Some background on the complete study: Peripheral blood was collected at initial diagnosis, before any treatment. A discovery cohort of about 96 patients, roughly 45 with Graves' ophthalmopathy and 55 to 60 with stable Graves' hyperthyroidism, was used to find distinguishing TCR V-J signatures. Whether ophthalmopathy could be predicted prospectively was tested in an independent validation cohort made up of under 20 hyperthyroidism patients plus 17 patients who later progressed to ophthalmopathy. For training and testing, the 100 or so patients in the discovery cohort were randomly divided in a 7:3 ratio. The study also compared thyroid tissue and blood T-cell repertoires from about 6 Graves' hyperthyroidism patients. After sampling, hyperthyroidism patients received methimazole starting at 30 mg daily, and ophthalmopathy patients received high-dose intravenous methylprednisolone. TCR Vbeta CDR3 sequencing of 135 peripheral blood samples (43 ophthalmopathy, roughly 74 hyperthyroidism and around 17 progressor patients) is reported in the paper.

The TCR beta CDR3 regions were amplified from RNA transcripts. For the first round of RT-PCR on the TCR CDR3, the HTBI primer set was used together with the Qiagen OneStep RT-PCR kit. Libraries were constructed in a second round of multiplex PCR, after which size selection and purification were performed. The libraries were sequenced on an Illumina HiSeq2000 using paired-end 100 bp reads. The paper's data handling went like this. SOAPnuke was used to process the raw data, removing reads that contained adapters or uncalled bases, had a mean Phred below 15, or lacked an exact match to the constant primer or identifier. High-quality paired reads were merged with COPE v1.2.5, and unique nucleotide sequences were defined as clonotypes. MiTCR v1.1 was used to align the clonotypes against IMGT TRBV, TRBD and TRBJ reference segments. Analysis was restricted to V-J combinations with a frequency above 0.0001, which covered about 99% of repertoires. A TCS score was defined as the ratio of F50 (clonal expansion) to E x V (chaos), with BLOSUM62-based TCRdist applied between CDR3 peptides within each V-J. Welch's t-statistics and random forest reduced 500 to 550 V-J features to 13, which were used in a naive Bayes classifier (R e1071). The public sequencing data were trimmed at Q25 with fastp and processed into clonotypes with MiXCR by TCRdb, which kept only in-frame beta chains. A single entry per CDR3 protein holds the most common genes and DNA from its merged rows. The V and J calls shown here were made by TCRdb, not taken from the authors' results. This sample holds around 560,000 distinct CDR3 sequences; 16% were observed only once. Around 19% of the sample rests with the top ten.

The V and J ends are trimmed by 7 bases and 0 bases, leaving 13 bases between them. In the germline V gene, CDR1 corresponds to MNHEY and CDR2 to SVGEGT. There are 14 amino acids in the CDR3, from cysteine to phenylalanine inclusive. This entry keeps only the CDR3 DNA: 42 bases, framed from base 1. The paper as a whole reports these results and caveats: A 13 V-J signature model separated ophthalmopathy from stable hyperthyroidism, with approximately 86% sensitivity and around 84% specificity in cross-validation and 80%/75% in testing. Most expanded thyroid clonotypes (frequency above 0.001) were also detected in blood, a finding suggesting that blood repertoires may reflect thyroid immune responses. In validation, the model predicted progression to ophthalmopathy a median of roughly 6.2 months before onset, with roughly 70% sensitivity and about 72% specificity. No statistical method was used to set the sample size in advance, and investigators knew the group allocation.

This clonotype was counted ten times or more. Its specific antigen is unknown. No qualities accompany the bases; no much larger clone lies one base away. Graves' hyperthyroidism was defined as stable when no progression to ophthalmopathy occurred over 18 months of follow-up. Hyperthyroidism patients were aged 18 to 65 years and newly diagnosed, with disease duration of less than 2 months. Exclusion was applied to patients with uncontrolled infections, other autoimmune diseases, pregnancy or lactation. Diagnoses relied on clinical symptoms, serum thyroxine and TRAb, thyroid ultrasound and orbital computed tomography. Ficoll-Paque density gradient centrifugation was used to isolate PBMCs from 8.5 to 10 ml of fresh peripheral blood. Total RNA was extracted with Trizol reagent, and quality was checked on an Agilent 2100 Bioanalyzer.

The sample comprised blood. The sequence is built from TRBV6-2 or TRBV6-3 and TRBJ2-7; a tentative D call is TRBD2 (5 bases match). This TCR came from a woman aged 18-29 years with Graves' hyperthyroidism. In nucleotides, the sequence is TGTGCCAGCACCCGGGATTGGAGCTCCTACGAGCAGTACTTC. It codes for CASTRDWSSYEQYF.